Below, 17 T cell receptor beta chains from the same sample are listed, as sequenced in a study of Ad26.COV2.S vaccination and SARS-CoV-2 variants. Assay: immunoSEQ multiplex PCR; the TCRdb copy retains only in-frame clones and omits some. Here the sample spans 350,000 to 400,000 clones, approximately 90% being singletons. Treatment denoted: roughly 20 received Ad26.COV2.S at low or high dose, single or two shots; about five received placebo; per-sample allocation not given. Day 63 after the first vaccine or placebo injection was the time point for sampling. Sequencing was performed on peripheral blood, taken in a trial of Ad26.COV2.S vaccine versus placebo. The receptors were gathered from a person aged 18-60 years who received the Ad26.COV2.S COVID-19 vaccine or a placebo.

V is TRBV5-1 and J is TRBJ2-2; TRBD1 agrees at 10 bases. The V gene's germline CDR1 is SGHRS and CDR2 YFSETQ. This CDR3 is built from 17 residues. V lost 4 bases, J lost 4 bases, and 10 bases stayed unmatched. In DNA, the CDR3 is TGCGCCAGCAGCGCTGGCCGGGACAGGGGAAGCACCGGGGAGCTGTTTTTT. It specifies CASSAGRDRGSTGELFF.

The CDR3 is CASSPGLAGSDEQYF. The CDR3 region has the DNA TGTGCCAGCAGCCCCGGACTAGCGGGCTCGGACGAGCAGTACTTC. V is TRBV3-1 (or the pseudogene TRBV3-2) and J is TRBJ2-7; 11 nucleotides match TRBD2. This CDR3 is built from 15 residues. After removal of 4 bases from V and 5 bases from J, the junction contained 7 bases not matched to a gene. Germline CDR1 reads LGHDT; CDR2 reads YNNKEL (reference sequence).

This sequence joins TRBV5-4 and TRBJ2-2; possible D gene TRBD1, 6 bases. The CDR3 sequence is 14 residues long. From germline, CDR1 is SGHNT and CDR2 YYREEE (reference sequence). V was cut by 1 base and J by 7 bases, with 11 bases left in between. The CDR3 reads CASSLLQGNGELFF. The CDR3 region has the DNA TGTGCCAGCAGCTTGCTCCAGGGGAACGGGGAGCTGTTTTTT.

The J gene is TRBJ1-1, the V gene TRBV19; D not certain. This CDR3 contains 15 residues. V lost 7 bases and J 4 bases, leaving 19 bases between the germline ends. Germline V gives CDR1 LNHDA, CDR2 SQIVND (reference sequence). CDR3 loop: CASTSGAGKGTEAFF. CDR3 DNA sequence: TGTGCCAGTACTAGCGGAGCTGGAAAGGGCACTGAAGCTTTCTTT. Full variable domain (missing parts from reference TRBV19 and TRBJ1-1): DGGITQSPKYLFRKEGQNVTLSCEQNLNHDAMYWYRQDPGQGLRLIYYSQIVNDFQKGDIAEGYSVSREKKESFPLTVTSAQKNPTAFYLCASTSGAGKGTEAFFGQGTRLTVV.

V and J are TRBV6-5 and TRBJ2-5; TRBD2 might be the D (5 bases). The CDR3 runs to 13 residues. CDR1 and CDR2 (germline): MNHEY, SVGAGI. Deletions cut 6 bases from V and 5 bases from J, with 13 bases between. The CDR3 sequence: CASSTGMPETQYF. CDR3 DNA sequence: TGTGCCAGCAGCACCGGGATGCCGGAGACCCAGTACTTC.

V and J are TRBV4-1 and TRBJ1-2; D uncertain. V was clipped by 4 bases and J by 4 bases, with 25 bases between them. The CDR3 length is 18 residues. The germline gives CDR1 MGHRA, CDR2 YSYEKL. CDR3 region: CASSPQERASKAPYGYTF. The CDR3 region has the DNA TGCGCCAGCAGCCCCCAGGAGAGGGCGTCCAAAGCCCCCTATGGCTACACCTTC.

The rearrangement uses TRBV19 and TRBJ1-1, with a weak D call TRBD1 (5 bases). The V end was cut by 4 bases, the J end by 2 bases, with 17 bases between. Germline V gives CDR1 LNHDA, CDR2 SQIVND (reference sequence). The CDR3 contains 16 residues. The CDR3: CASSSSHRIGNTEAFF. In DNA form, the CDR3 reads TGTGCCAGTAGTAGTTCTCACAGGATCGGAAACACTGAAGCTTTCTTT.

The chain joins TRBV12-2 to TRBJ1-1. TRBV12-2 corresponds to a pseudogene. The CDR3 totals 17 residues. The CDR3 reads CASRLIRGCRPLTEAFF. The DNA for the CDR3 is TGTGCAAGTCGCTTAATCCGGGGGTGCAGACCTCTCACTGAAGCTTTCTTT.

DNA of the CDR3: TGTGCCAGCACCTCCTTACAGGGGGCACTCTATGGCTACACCTTC. It yields the protein CASTSLQGALYGYTF. The rearrangement links TRBV7-2 to TRBJ1-2; TRBD1 matches at 9 bases. Trimming took 7 bases from V and 4 from J; bases not matched to a gene: 10. This CDR3 region has 15 residues. Germline CDR1 and CDR2: SGHTA and FQGNSA. The full variable domain, in which reference TRBV7-2 and TRBJ1-2 provide the parts outside the CDR3, is GAGVSQSPSNKVTEKGKDVELRCDPISGHTALYWYRQSLGQGLEFLIYFQGNSAPDKSGLPSDRFSAERTGGSVSTLTIQRTQQEDSAVYLCASTSLQGALYGYTFGSGTRLTVV.

In DNA, the CDR3 is TGTGCCAGTACCCAGGACCCCGAAGAAGAGCAGTACTTC. This sequence encodes CASTQDPEEEQYF. The rearrangement joins TRBV19 to TRBJ2-7; no clear D. Trimming removed 7 bases from V and 7 bases from J, with 17 bases in between. This CDR3 is 13 amino acids long. Germline CDR1 reads LNHDA; CDR2 reads SQIVND (reference sequence).

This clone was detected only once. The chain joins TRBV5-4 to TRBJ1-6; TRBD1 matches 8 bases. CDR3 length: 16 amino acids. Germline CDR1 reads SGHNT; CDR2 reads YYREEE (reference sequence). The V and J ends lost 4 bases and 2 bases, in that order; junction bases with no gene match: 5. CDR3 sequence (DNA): TGTGCCAGCAGCAAAGGGGGACAGGCCTATAATTCACCCCTCCACTTT. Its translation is CASSKGGQAYNSPLHF.

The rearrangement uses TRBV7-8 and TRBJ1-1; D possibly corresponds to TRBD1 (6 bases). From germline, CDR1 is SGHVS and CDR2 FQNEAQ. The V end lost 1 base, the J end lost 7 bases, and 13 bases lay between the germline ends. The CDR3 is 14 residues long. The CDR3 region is CASSLGSWGLEAFF. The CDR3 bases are TGTGCCAGCAGCTTAGGGTCATGGGGGCTTGAAGCTTTCTTT.

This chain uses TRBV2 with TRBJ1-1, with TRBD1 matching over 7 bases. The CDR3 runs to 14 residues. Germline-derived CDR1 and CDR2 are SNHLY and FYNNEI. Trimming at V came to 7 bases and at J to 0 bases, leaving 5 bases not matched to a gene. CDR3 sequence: CASKGGPLNTEAFF. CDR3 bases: TGTGCCAGCAAAGGGGGCCCATTGAACACTGAAGCTTTCTTT.

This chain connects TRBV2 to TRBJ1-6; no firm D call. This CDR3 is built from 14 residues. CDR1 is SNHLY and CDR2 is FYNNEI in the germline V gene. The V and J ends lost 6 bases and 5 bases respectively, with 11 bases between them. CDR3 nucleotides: TGTGCCAGCAGACCGGACCGGCATAATTCACCCCTCCACTTT. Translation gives CASRPDRHNSPLHF. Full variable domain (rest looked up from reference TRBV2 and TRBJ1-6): EPEVTQTPSHQVTQMGQEVILRCVPISNHLYFYWYRQILGQKVEFLVSFYNNEISEKSEIFDDQFSVERPDGSNFTLKIRSTKLEDSAMYFCASRPDRHNSPLHFGNGTRLTVT.

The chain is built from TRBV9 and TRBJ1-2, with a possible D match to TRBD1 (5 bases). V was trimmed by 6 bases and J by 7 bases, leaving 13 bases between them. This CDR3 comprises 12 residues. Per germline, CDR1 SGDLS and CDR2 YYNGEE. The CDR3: CASTVGGSGYTF. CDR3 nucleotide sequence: TGTGCCAGCACCGTCGGGGGATCTGGCTACACCTTC.

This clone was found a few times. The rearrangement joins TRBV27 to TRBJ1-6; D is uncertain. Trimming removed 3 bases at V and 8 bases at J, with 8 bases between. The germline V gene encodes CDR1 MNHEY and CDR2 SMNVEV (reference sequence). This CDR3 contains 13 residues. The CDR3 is CASSFNLDSPLHF. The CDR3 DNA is TGTGCCAGCAGTTTCAACTTGGATTCACCCCTCCACTTT.

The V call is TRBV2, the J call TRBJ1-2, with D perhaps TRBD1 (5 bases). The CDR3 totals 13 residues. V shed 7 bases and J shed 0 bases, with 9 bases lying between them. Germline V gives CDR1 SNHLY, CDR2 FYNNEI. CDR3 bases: TGTGCCAGCAAGGGACGGCCTAACTATGGCTACACCTTC. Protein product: CASKGRPNYGYTF.